A single sample gave rise to the 8 T cell receptor beta chains below, sequenced in a study of T cells expressing NK-cell markers. For each CDR3 protein, TCRdb gives one entry from its re-call of the 5' RACE reads, without DNA. Its table lists about 300,000 distinct CDR3 sequences. The sequencing input was blood T cells: a sorted CD56 or NKG2C T cell subset, CD4+ or CD8+ T cells, or bulk PBMC T cells (not recorded which). These receptors were taken from a woman aged 18-70 years in good health.

The chain combines TRBV20-1 with TRBJ2-3; without DNA, the TCRdb call of TRBD1 cannot be checked. Germline lookup yields CDR1 DFQATT and CDR2 SNEGSKA (reference sequence). The CDR3 loop spans 15 amino acids. CDR3 loop: CSAYSSGAPTDTQYF.

The V gene is TRBV6-2 or TRBV6-3, the J gene TRBJ2-7. This CDR3 comprises 13 residues. Germline V gene data show CDR1 as MNHEY and CDR2 as SVGEGT. The CDR3 loop is CASSYVGAYEQYF.

J is TRBJ2-4 and V is TRBV11-2; the TRBD1 assignment by TCRdb is unverifiable without DNA. Germline V gives CDR1 SGHAT, CDR2 FQNNGV. This CDR3 region has 16 residues. The CDR3 protein is CASSSPRQMAKNIQYF.

V is TRBV7-2 and J is TRBJ2-7; absent DNA, TCRdb's TRBD1 call cannot be checked. From germline, CDR1 is SGHTA and CDR2 FQGNSA. This CDR3 spans 15 amino acids. This CDR3 is CASSFPGTGSYEQYF.

The chain uses TRBV6-1 and TRBJ2-1; the TCRdb call, TRBD1, lacks DNA for checking. Germline V gene lookup returns CDR1 MNHNS and CDR2 SASEGT. The CDR3 totals 11 residues. CDR3 in amino acids: CASSEMRGGFF.

V gene TRBV5-1 combines with J gene TRBJ2-3. Per the germline V gene, CDR1 is SGHRS and CDR2 is YFSETQ. This CDR3 is built from 14 residues. The CDR3: CASSWGAGADTQYF.

This chain connects TRBV7-2 to TRBJ2-1; checking the TCRdb D call of TRBD1 is not possible without DNA. The CDR3 spans 15 residues. Per germline, CDR1 SGHTA and CDR2 FQGNSA. The CDR3: CASSLVRTGNGEQFF.

The CDR3 is CATREGLYNEQFF. The genes are TRBV10-3 and TRBJ2-1; TCRdb's D gene call, TRBD1, goes unchecked for lack of DNA. Germline-derived CDR1 and CDR2 are ENHRY and SYGVKD. This CDR3 comprises 13 residues.